The 8 T cell receptor beta chains listed next were all sequenced from one sample in a study of blood T cell repertoires in COVID-19. The method was immunoSEQ multiplex PCR; TCRdb's version includes in-frame clones alone and lacks a portion of them. The sample has around 150,000 clones, roughly 80% seen once. Sequenced input: peripheral blood. These receptors all stem from a man in his 60s who had recovered from COVID-19.

The V call is TRBV18, the J call TRBJ2-5; 10 bases align to TRBD1. V lost 5 bases and J lost 5; bases outside the gene matches: 5. The germline CDR1 and CDR2 sequences are KGHSH and LQKENI. There are 14 residues in the CDR3. CDR3 coding DNA: TGTGCCAGCTCAAACCGGGACAGGGGTGAGACCCAGTACTTC. Encoded protein: CASSNRDRGETQYF.

The chain has TRBV19 and TRBJ1-4; 8 positions agree with TRBD1. The CDR3 loop spans 13 amino acids. The J segment lost 6 bases and the V segment lost 6 bases, leaving 3 bases of the junction unmatched. Germline loops: CDR1 LNHDA, CDR2 SQIVND (reference sequence). The DNA of the CDR3 is TGTGCCAGTAGACAGGGACAGGATGAAAAACTGTTTTTT. Its protein is CASRQGQDEKLFF.

This clone came up a few times. The J gene is TRBJ2-7, the V gene TRBV18; 7 positions agree with TRBD1. The J segment lost 4 bases and the V segment lost 3 bases, leaving 9 bases of the junction unmatched. The CDR3 contains 15 residues. The germline V gene has CDR1 KGHSH and CDR2 LQKENI. CDR3 in DNA: TGTGCCAGCTCACCCGACAGGGTAGTTGGTTACGAGCAGTACTTC. Protein sequence: CASSPDRVVGYEQYF.

The rearrangement joins TRBV5-4 to TRBJ2-7; TRBD2 might be the D (6 bases). Germline lookup yields CDR1 SGHNT and CDR2 YYREEE (reference sequence). Trimming left V 2 bases short and J 0 bases short, with 15 bases between. The CDR3 has 16 amino acids. Here the CDR3 DNA reads TGTGCCAGCAGCTTTCTCGGGACTTACAGCTCCTACGAGCAGTACTTC. As protein: CASSFLGTYSSYEQYF. The full variable domain, rest sourced from reference TRBV5-4 and TRBJ2-7, is ETGVTQSPTHLIKTRGQQVTLRCSSQSGHNTVSWYQQALGQGPQFIFQYYREEENGRGNFPPRFSGLQFPNYSSELNVNALELDDSALYLCASSFLGTYSSYEQYFGPGTRLTVT.

This clone appeared a few times. This rearrangement joins TRBV10-3 to TRBJ2-7; 10 nucleotides align to TRBD1. This CDR3 is 15 amino acids long. V shed 10 bases and J 4 bases; nucleotides not matched to a gene: 13. Germline-derived CDR1 and CDR2 are ENHRY and SYGVKD. The CDR3: CATRRSGQGLYEQYF. CDR3 sequence (DNA): TGTGCCACCAGACGTTCGGGACAGGGGCTTTACGAGCAGTACTTC.

The chain links TRBV30 to TRBJ2-7; unclear D gene. V was clipped by 2 bases and J by 3 bases, with 5 bases between them. In germline, CDR1 is GTSNPN, CDR2 SVGIG (reference sequence). CDR3 size: 11 residues. CDR3 sequence: CAWSTDYEQYF. CDR3 nucleotide sequence: TGTGCCTGGAGTACAGACTACGAGCAGTACTTC.

The chain employs TRBV7-9 and TRBJ2-3; TRBD2 matches 8 bases. The CDR3 spans 16 residues. Germline V gives CDR1 SEHNR, CDR2 FQNEAQ (reference sequence). V lost 2 bases and J lost 2; bases outside the gene matches: 6. The CDR3 sequence: CASSLRAGGTTDTQYF. The CDR3 nucleotides read TGTGCCAGCAGCTTACGGGCGGGGGGAACCACAGATACGCAGTATTTT. Using reference TRBV7-9 and TRBJ2-3 for the parts outside the CDR3, the full variable domain is DTGVSQNPRHKITKRGQNVTFRCDPISEHNRLYWYRQTLGQGPEFLTYFQNEAQLEKSRLLSDRFSAERPKGSFSTLEIQRTEQGDSAMYLCASSLRAGGTTDTQYFGPGTRLTVL.

CDR3 DNA: TGTGCCAGCAGCTCCGGGACAGGGGCTGGAAACACCATATATTTT. It yields the protein CASSSGTGAGNTIYF. The genes are TRBV7-9 and TRBJ1-3; 10 bases line up with TRBD1. Germline-derived CDR1 and CDR2 are SEHNR and FQNEAQ (reference sequence). The V and J ends lost 4 bases and 2 bases, in that order; junction bases with no gene match: 2. The CDR3 sequence is 15 residues long.